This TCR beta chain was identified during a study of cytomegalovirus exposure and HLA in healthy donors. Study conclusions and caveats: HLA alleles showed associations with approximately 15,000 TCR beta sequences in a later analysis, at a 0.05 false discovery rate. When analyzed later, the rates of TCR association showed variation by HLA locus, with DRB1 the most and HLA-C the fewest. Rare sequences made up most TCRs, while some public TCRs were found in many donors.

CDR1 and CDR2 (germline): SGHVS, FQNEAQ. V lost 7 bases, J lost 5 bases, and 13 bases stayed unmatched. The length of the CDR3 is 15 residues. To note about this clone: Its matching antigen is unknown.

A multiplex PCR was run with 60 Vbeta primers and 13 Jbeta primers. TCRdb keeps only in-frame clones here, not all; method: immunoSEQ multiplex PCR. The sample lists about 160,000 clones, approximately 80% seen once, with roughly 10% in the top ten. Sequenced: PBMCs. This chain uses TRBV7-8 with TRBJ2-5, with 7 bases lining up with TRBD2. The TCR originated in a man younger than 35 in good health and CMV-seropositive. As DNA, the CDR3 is TGTGCCAGCACACCCGGCCGGGGGGTTTTGGAGACCCAGTACTTC. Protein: CASTPGRGVLETQYF.